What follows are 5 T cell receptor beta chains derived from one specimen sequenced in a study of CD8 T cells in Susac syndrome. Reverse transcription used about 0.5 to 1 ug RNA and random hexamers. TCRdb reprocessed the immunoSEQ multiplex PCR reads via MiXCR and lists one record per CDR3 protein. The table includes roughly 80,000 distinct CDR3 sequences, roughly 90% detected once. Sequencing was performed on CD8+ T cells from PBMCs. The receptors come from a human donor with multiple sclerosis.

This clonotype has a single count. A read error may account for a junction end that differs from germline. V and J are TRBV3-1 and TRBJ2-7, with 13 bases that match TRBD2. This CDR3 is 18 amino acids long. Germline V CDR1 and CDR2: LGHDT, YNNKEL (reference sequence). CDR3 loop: CASTQVTRTSGSYNEQYF. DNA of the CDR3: TGTGCCAGCACCCAAGTGACCCGGACTAGCGGGAGTTATAACGAGCAGTACTTC.

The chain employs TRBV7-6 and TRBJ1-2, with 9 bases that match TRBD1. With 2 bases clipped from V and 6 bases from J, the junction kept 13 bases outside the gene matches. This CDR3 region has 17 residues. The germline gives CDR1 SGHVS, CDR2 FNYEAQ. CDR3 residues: CASSLRNHRGLMDGYTF. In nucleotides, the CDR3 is TGTGCCAGCAGCTTAAGAAACCACAGGGGGCTGATGGATGGCTACACCTTC.

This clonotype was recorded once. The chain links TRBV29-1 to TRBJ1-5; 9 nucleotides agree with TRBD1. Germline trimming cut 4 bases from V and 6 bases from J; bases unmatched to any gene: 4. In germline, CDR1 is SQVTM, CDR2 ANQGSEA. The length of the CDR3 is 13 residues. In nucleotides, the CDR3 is TGCAGCGTTGTACAGGGGGCGGGTCAGCCCCAGCATTTT. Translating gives CSVVQGAGQPQHF.

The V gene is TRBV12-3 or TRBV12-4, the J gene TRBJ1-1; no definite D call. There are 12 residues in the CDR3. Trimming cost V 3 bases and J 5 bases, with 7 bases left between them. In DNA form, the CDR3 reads TGTGCCAGCAGTTTTCGTGGGACTGAAGCTTTCTTT. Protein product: CASSFRGTEAFF.

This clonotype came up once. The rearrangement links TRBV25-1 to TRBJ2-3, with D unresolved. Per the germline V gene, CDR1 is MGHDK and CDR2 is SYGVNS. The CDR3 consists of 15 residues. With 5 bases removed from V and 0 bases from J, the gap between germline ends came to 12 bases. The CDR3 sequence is CASSPIETSTDTQYF. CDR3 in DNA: TGTGCCAGCAGTCCGATAGAGACTAGCACAGATACGCAGTATTTT. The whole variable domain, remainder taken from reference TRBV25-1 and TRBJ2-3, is EADIYQTPRYLVIGTGKKITLECSQTMGHDKMYWYQQDPGMELHLIHYSYGVNSTEKGDLSSESTVSRIRTEHFPLTLESARPSHTSQYLCASSPIETSTDTQYFGPGTRLTVL.